Listed below are T cell receptor beta chains from one sample, sequenced in a study of T cell responses to AZD1222 COVID-19 vaccine. Sequenced by immunoSEQ multiplex PCR; TCRdb stores in-frame clones only, minus some. The table shows more than 120,000 clones, with around nine tenths occurring only once. The material sequenced was peripheral blood, taken 28 days after the second AZD1222 dose. The receptor set was obtained from an adult who received the AZD1222 COVID-19 vaccine. Both conserved end residues are trimmed from each CDR3.

V	CDR3
TRBV29-1	SVDRDRGTEAF
TRBV2	ASSDSPGRPPQH
TRBV12-3/TRBV12-4	ASSLNRLYGYT
TRBV19	ASRPGGSYGYT
TRBV20-1	SARGGVSAF
TRBV27	ASSPQGGQSYGYT
TRBV18	ASSPAGYSGNTIY
TRBV19	ASSPQGRNSPLH
TRBV28	AIRTRGLNTEAF
TRBV6-5	ASSLGPFSGNTIY
TRBV4-1	ASSQRTESEAF
TRBV29-1	SAIDGSDTGWKAF
TRBV7-9	ASSLGGGPGELF
TRBV10-3	ASGKNEQF
TRBV19	ASSLDPRGLSYNEQF
TRBV4-2	ASSQRGTDNEKLF
TRBV25-1	ASSAEGARGYT
TRBV5-5	ASSLRSNQPQH
TRBV3-1/TRBV3-2	ASSLGQDGEQY
TRBV7-9	ASIQRDTQY
TRBV13	ASSLSLQGAGAHGGEQY
TRBV4-2	ASSQATRRSADTQY
TRBV5-6	ASQVGAYYGYT
TRBV12-3/TRBV12-4	ASRSVRDGYT
TRBV18	ASSPGLGVDT
TRBV13	ASSSILAGVNEQF
TRBV7-9	ASSPQEGGTEAF
TRBV3-1/TRBV3-2	ASSRRRIGIAGELF
TRBV6-1	ASSEGRTGELF
TRBV5-4	ASSPGGGGKQY
TRBV7-2	ASSLAGLAGGSSYEQY
TRBV30	AWSRTGTNEKLF
TRBV27	ASSLQRGQPIYGYT
TRBV4-3	ASSQGRVGYT
TRBV5-1	ASSSGTASTDTQY
TRBV5-6	ASSEDRGQDYGYT
TRBV5-4	ASSPGTGGSTGANVLT
TRBV9	ASSVGPTPYNSPLH
TRBV7-2	ASTFGSGGGETQY
TRBV14	ASSRRIADGYT
TRBV29-1	SVERDTDSGANVLT
TRBV19	ASSIDPPPGTGVTDTQY
TRBV28	ASSLNRGRPGGYGYT
TRBV12-3/TRBV12-4	ASSRARETQY
TRBV19	ATQQEGRYNEQF
TRBV7-9	ASSAGTRKTQY
TRBV11-1	ASSRYSGANVLT
TRBV9	ASSVAPGLAGGQETQY
TRBV3-1/TRBV3-2	ASSQDQLGEQY
TRBV10-1	ASRASMEDTQY
TRBV5-1	ASKEGGDNQPQH